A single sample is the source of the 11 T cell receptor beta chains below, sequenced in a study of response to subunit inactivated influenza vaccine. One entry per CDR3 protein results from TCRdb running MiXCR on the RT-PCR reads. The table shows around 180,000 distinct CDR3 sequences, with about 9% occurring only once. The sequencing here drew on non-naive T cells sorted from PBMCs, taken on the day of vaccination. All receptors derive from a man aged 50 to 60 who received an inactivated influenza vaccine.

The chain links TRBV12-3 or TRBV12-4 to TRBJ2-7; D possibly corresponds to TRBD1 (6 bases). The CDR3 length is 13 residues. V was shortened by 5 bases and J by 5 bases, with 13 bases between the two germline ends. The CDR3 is CASSTGNPDEQYF. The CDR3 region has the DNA TGTGCCAGCAGTACAGGGAACCCTGACGAGCAGTACTTC.

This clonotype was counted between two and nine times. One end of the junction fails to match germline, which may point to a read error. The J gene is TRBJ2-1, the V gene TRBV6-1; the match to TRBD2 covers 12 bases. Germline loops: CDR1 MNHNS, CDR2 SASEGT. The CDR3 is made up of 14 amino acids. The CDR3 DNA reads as TGTGCCAGCAGCGAAGGACTAGCGGGAACTGAGCAGTTCTTC. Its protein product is CASSEGLAGTEQFF.

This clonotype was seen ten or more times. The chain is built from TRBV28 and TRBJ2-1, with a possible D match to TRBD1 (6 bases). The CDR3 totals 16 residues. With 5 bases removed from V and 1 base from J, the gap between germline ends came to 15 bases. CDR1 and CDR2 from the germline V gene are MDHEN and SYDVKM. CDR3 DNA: TGTGCCAGCAGTAGTGAGGGGGAGATTTCCTACAATGAGCAGTTCTTC. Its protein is CASSSEGEISYNEQFF.

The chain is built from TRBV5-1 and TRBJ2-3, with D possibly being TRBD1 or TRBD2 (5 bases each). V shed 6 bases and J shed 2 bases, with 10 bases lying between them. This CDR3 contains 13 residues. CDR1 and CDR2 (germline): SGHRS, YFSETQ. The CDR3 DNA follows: TGCGCCAGCACCCCGGGGCCCACAGATACGCAGTATTTT. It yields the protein CASTPGPTDTQYF.

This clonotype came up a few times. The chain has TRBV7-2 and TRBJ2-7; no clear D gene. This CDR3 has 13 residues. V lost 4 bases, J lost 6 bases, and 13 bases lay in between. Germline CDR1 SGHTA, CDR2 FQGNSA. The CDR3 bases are TGTGCCAGCAGCTCCGGGCCAACCCTCGAGCAGTACTTC. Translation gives CASSSGPTLEQYF.

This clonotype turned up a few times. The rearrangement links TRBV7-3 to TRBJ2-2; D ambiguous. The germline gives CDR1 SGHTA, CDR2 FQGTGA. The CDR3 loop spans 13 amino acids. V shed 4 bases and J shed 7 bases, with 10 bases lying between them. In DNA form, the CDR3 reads TGTGCCAGCAGCTCCAGTTCCGACGGGGAGCTGTTTTTT. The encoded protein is CASSSSSDGELFF.

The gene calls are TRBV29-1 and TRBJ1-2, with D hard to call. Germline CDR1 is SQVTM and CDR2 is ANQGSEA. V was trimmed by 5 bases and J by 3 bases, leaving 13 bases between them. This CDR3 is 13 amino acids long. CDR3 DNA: TGCAGCGTTCGACGGGAGACCGACTATGGCTACACCTTC. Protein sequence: CSVRRETDYGYTF.

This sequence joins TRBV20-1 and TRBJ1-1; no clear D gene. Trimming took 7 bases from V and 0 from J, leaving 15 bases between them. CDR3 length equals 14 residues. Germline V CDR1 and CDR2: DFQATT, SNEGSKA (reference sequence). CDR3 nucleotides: TGCAGTGTCGGAAACGGGCTCATGAACACTGAAGCTTTCTTT. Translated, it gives CSVGNGLMNTEAFF.

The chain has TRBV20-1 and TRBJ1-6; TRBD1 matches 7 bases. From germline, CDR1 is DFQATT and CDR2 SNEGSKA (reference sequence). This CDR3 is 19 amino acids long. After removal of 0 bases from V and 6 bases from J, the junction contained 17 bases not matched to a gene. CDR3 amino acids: CSARDQATGNLAPNSPLHF. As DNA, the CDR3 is TGCAGTGCTAGAGATCAGGCGACAGGGAACCTTGCCCCTAATTCACCCCTCCACTTT.

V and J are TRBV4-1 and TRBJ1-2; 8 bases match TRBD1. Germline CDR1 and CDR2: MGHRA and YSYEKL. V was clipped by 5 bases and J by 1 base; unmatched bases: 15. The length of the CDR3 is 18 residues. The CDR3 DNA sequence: TGCGCCAGCAGCTCCGCTCCTATAGGACAGGGCCGTAACTATGGCTACACCTTC. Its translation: CASSSAPIGQGRNYGYTF.

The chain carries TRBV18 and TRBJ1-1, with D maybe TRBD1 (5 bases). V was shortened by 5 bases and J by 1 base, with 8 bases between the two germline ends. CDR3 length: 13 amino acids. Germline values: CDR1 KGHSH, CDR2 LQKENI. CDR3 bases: TGTGCCAGCTCATCGGACACGAACACTGAAGCTTTCTTT. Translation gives CASSSDTNTEAFF.